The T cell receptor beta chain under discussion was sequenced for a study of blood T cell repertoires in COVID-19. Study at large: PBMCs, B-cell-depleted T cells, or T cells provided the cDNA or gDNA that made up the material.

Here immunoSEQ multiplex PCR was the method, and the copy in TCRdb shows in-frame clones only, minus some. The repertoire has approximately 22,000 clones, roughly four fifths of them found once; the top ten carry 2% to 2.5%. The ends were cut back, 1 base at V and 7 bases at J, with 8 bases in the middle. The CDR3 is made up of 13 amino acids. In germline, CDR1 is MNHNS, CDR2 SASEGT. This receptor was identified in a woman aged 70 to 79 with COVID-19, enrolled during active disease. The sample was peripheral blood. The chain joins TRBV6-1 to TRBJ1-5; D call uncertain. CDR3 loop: CASSEEIRQPQHF. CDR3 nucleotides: TGTGCCAGCAGTGAAGAGATTAGACAGCCCCAGCATTTT.